This T cell receptor beta chain was sequenced for a study of cytomegalovirus exposure and HLA in healthy donors. Findings of the study overall: The study designated over 150 TCR beta chains cytomegalovirus-associated.

This CDR3 comprises 16 residues. Looked up from germline, CDR1 is LGHNA and CDR2 is YSLEER. V shed 4 bases and J shed 2 bases, with 16 bases lying between them. In the case of this clone: Its antigen is unidentified.

Data came from immunoSEQ multiplex PCR; TCRdb stores just in-frame clones and leaves some out. The sample lists about 150,000 clones, about 88% occurring once. This sequence joins TRBV4-3 and TRBJ2-3; possibly TRBD2 for D (7 bases). Sequencing was performed on PBMCs. This TCR came from a man aged 18 to 35 in good health and CMV-seropositive. The CDR3 is CASSPVGGAATDTQYF. The CDR3 DNA sequence: TGCGCCAGCAGCCCGGTAGGGGGGGCCGCCACAGATACGCAGTATTTT.